This is a list of T cell receptor beta chains from one sample in a study of blood T cell repertoires in COVID-19. This table comes from immunoSEQ multiplex PCR, and its TCRdb copy is limited to in-frame clones, with some not included. The data hold 70,000 to 85,000 clones, with more than 75% observed a single time. The sequenced sample consisted of peripheral blood. The receptors shown here come from a human donor in a cohort sampled during active COVID-19. Each CDR3 is given with its conserved first and last residue. The D gene is left open where the match is weak. The size of a clone is reported for some rows only, either as once, few or many, or as a class for expanded clones.

size	D	V	J	DNA	CDR3
once	TRBD1	TRBV6-5	TRBJ1-1	TGTGCCAGCAGTAGCCGGGACAGGGGTTCTGAAGCTTTCTTT	CASSSRDRGSEAFF
-	-	TRBV7-2	TRBJ2-7	TGTGCCAGCAGCTTAGAACACCCTTCCTACGAGCAGTACTTC	CASSLEHPSYEQYF
-	-	TRBV6-5	TRBJ1-2	TGTGCCAGCAGACACAGGGATAACTATGGCTACACCTTC	CASRHRDNYGYTF
-	TRBD1	TRBV19	TRBJ1-1	TGTGCCAGTAGGACCGGGACAGGGGAGGAAGCTTTCTTT	CASRTGTGEEAFF
-	-	TRBV28	TRBJ2-7	TGTGCCAGCAGTACCATCGGCGCGGCCCGGGTCGAGCAGTACTTC	CASSTIGAARVEQYF
once	-	TRBV3-1/TRBV3-2	TRBJ1-5	TGTGCCAGCAGCCAAGATCCGCGGGGTGGTCAGCCCCAGCATTTT	CASSQDPRGGQPQHF
once	TRBD2	TRBV19	TRBJ2-1	TGTGCCAGTAGTGGGACTAGCGTAAGTGAGCAGTTCTTC	CASSGTSVSEQFF
-	TRBD1	TRBV7-7	TRBJ2-2	TGTGCTAGCACACCGACCGGGACAGGGGTGACCGGGGAGCTGTTTTTT	CASTPTGTGVTGELFF
-	-	TRBV5-6	TRBJ2-7	TGTGCCAGCAGCTTGGGGGCCCTCTCCTACGAGCAGTACTTC	CASSLGALSYEQYF
once	TRBD1	TRBV9	TRBJ2-7	TGTGCCAGCAGCGTAGCTCTGACAGGGACCTACGAGCAGTACTTC	CASSVALTGTYEQYF
-	TRBD1	TRBV18	TRBJ2-5	TGTGCCAGCTCACCGGGACAGGTAGAGACCCAGTACTTC	CASSPGQVETQYF
-	TRBD1	TRBV7-9	TRBJ2-1	TGTGCCAGCAGCTCCGGACAGGGGTCAGACAATGAGCAGTTCTTC	CASSSGQGSDNEQFF
-	TRBD1	TRBV28	TRBJ1-4	TGTGCCAGCAGTCCCGGGATTGTGAGGGGGCATCGGGAAAAACTGTTTTTT	CASSPGIVRGHREKLFF
-	TRBD2	TRBV2	TRBJ2-1	TGTGCCAGCCACACTAGCGGGGCCCACAATGAGCAGTTCTTC	CASHTSGAHNEQFF
-	-	TRBV3-1/TRBV3-2	TRBJ2-7	TGTGCCAGCAGCCAAGAAGGTGCAGGGGCCGACGAGCAGTACTTC	CASSQEGAGADEQYF
few	-	TRBV6-2/TRBV6-3	TRBJ2-1	TGTGCCAGCAGTTACGTCGGGGGATTGGGAAATGAGCAGTTCTTC	CASSYVGGLGNEQFF
-	-	TRBV10-3	TRBJ1-2	TGTGCCATCGGCAGGAACAGCTATGGCTACACCTTC	CAIGRNSYGYTF
few	-	TRBV24-1	TRBJ1-2	TGTGCCACCAGTGGGGCCGATTTAGGTTTAAGCTACACCTTC	CATSGADLGLSYTF
once	-	TRBV9	TRBJ2-2	TGTGCCAGCAGCGGCAAACCGGGGAACACCGGGGAGCTGTTTTTT	CASSGKPGNTGELFF
once	TRBD1	TRBV27	TRBJ2-7	TGTGCCAGCAGTTGGACAGGGGGTAACTACGAGCAGTACTTC	CASSWTGGNYEQYF
-	-	TRBV7-2	TRBJ2-3	TGTGCCAGCAGCTTACCCGGGGGAGACCTCACAGATACGCAGTATTTT	CASSLPGGDLTDTQYF
-	-	TRBV7-9	TRBJ2-2	TGTGCCAGCAGCTCCCAGACAGTCCCGAGCACCGGGGAGCTGTTTTTT	CASSSQTVPSTGELFF
-	-	TRBV3-1/TRBV3-2	TRBJ1-1	TGTGCCAGCAGCCATAGCAGGGTCGGCACTGAAGCTTTCTTT	CASSHSRVGTEAFF
-	TRBD1	TRBV4-1	TRBJ2-2	TGCGCCAGCAGCCAAGGACAGGGGGCCGTCACCGGGGAGCTGTTTTTT	CASSQGQGAVTGELFF
-	-	TRBV27	TRBJ1-1	TGTGCCAGCAGTCCCTCCGGGGGAACTGAAGCTTTCTTT	CASSPSGGTEAFF
-	TRBD2	TRBV11-3	TRBJ2-1	TGTGCCAGCAGCTTAAGTAGCGGGGGGGCCACGGTTTATGAGCAGTTCTTC	CASSLSSGGATVYEQFF
-	-	TRBV7-3	TRBJ2-2	TGTGCCAGCAGCTTAACGGACTCAGGAACCGGGGAGCTGTTTTTT	CASSLTDSGTGELFF
-	TRBD2	TRBV28	TRBJ2-1	TGTGCCTCCGGGGCGGGGGGCCACTACAATGAGCAGTTCTTC	CASGAGGHYNEQFF
-	TRBD1	TRBV5-1	TRBJ1-4	TGCGCCAGCAGCCAGGGGGCAGTGGCAACTAATGAAAAACTGTTTTTT	CASSQGAVATNEKLFF
-	-	TRBV6-5	TRBJ1-2	TGTGCCAGCAGTTCCTCCCGGAGCTATGGCTACACCTTC	CASSSSRSYGYTF
-	-	TRBV6-5	TRBJ2-3	TGTGCCAGCAGTTACCAGGCTGGCACAGATACGCAGTATTTT	CASSYQAGTDTQYF
-	-	TRBV3-1/TRBV3-2	TRBJ1-1	TGTGCCAGCAGCCTGGGGAGGGGTACTGAAGCTTTCTTT	CASSLGRGTEAFF
-	-	TRBV5-4	TRBJ1-5	TGTGCCAGCAGCTTGGAAGCCAATCAGCCCCAGCATTTT	CASSLEANQPQHF
-	-	TRBV20-1	TRBJ1-2	TGCAGTGCTAGTCTGGCAGGCCACTATGGCTACACCTTC	CSASLAGHYGYTF
-	-	TRBV28	TRBJ2-3	TGTGCCAGCAGTTATTTGGGGGGGACATCGTCCCTCACAGATACGCAGTATTTT	CASSYLGGTSSLTDTQYF
once	-	TRBV6-5	TRBJ1-5	TGTGCCAGCAGTATTACAGCTAGCAGCAATCAGCCCCAGCATTTT	CASSITASSNQPQHF
-	TRBD1	TRBV7-3	TRBJ2-4	TGTGCCAGCAGCATAGGACAGGGGGCGTGGGACATTCAGTACTTC	CASSIGQGAWDIQYF
once	TRBD1	TRBV7-2	TRBJ1-6	TGTGCCAGCAGCTTAAGACAGGGACCCTCCCATTCACCCCTCCACTTT	CASSLRQGPSHSPLHF
-	-	TRBV28	TRBJ1-1	TGTGCCAGCAGTTCGCCCCAGGGAACCGAAGCTTTCTTT	CASSSPQGTEAFF
-	TRBD2	TRBV2	TRBJ2-1	TGTGCCAGCAGTGACCTAGCGGGGGCAAGTTACAATGAGCAGTTCTTC	CASSDLAGASYNEQFF
-	TRBD1	TRBV6-2/TRBV6-3	TRBJ1-5	TGTGCCAGCAGTTACGGGGGGACAGGGGGCAAACAGCCCCAGCATTTT	CASSYGGTGGKQPQHF
-	-	TRBV4-2	TRBJ1-1	TGTGCCAGCAGCCAAGGCCGGTACGACACTGAAGCTTTCTTT	CASSQGRYDTEAFF
-	-	TRBV2	TRBJ2-5	TGTGCCATAGAAGGGAGCGGAGAGACCCAGTACTTC	CAIEGSGETQYF
-	-	TRBV18	TRBJ1-4	TGTGCCAGCTCACCAAACTTATCAACTAATGAAAAACTGTTTTTT	CASSPNLSTNEKLFF
-	TRBD1	TRBV5-1	TRBJ1-1	TGCGCCAGCAGCTTGGATCACAGGGGGGTCGCTGAAGCTTTCTTT	CASSLDHRGVAEAFF
-	-	TRBV7-9	TRBJ2-3	TGTGCCAGCAGCTTAGCGATATCATCTCGGAGCACAGATACGCAGTATTTT	CASSLAISSRSTDTQYF
once	TRBD1	TRBV12-3/TRBV12-4	TRBJ2-7	TGTGCCAGCAGCAGGGGGACACGAGAGCAGTACTTC	CASSRGTREQYF
once	TRBD1	TRBV7-9	TRBJ2-4	TGTGCCAGCAGCTTTGGGGACAGGGGACACATTCAGTACTTC	CASSFGDRGHIQYF
-	TRBD2	TRBV19	TRBJ2-1	TGTGCCAGTAGTCCCGCTCCTATTATACTAGCGGGGTACAATGAGCAGTTCTTC	CASSPAPIILAGYNEQFF
-	TRBD1	TRBV2	TRBJ1-1	TGTGCCAGCACTGAACAGGGGATCCTCACTGAAGCTTTCTTT	CASTEQGILTEAFF
few	TRBD1	TRBV10-3	TRBJ2-7	TGTGCCATCAGCGGCCCGGGACAGGGGGCGAGCGAGCAGTACTTC	CAISGPGQGASEQYF
once	TRBD1	TRBV9	TRBJ2-3	TGTGCCAGCAGCGGGGGACAGGGGGATTTAGGGGCAGATACGCAGTATTTT	CASSGGQGDLGADTQYF
-	-	TRBV27	TRBJ1-5	TGTGCCAGCAGTTTTGGGTCGGGGAGGTATAGCAATCAGCCCCAGCATTTT	CASSFGSGRYSNQPQHF
-	-	TRBV24-1	TRBJ2-1	TGTGCCACCAGTGATTTTACGGGTTATGAGCAGTTCTTC	CATSDFTGYEQFF
few	-	TRBV7-8	TRBJ1-1	TGTGCCAGCAGCTTCGGGGAAACTGGGACTGAAGCTTTCTTT	CASSFGETGTEAFF